This TCR beta chain was sequenced during a study of T cell repertoires in cytomegalovirus infection. Deletions cut 5 bases from V and 1 base from J, with 12 bases between. CDR1 is MDHEN, CDR2 SYDVKM, per germline. The CDR3 has 15 amino acids. This clonotype was recorded many times. Using its own MiXCR run on the reads, TCRdb lists one record per CDR3 protein. The sample lists fewer than 700,000 distinct CDR3 sequences, 20% to 25% occurring once. This chain links TRBV28 with TRBJ1-5; D is uncertain. Sequences were obtained from CD8+ T cells from PBMCs. The receptor was isolated from a human donor in good health (CMV status not recorded). Some clones in this sample may be carry-over from other donors' samples. The CDR3 DNA reads TGTGCCAGCAGTCTGACCGTGAGGAGCAATCAGCCCCAGCATTTT. Amino acids: CASSLTVRSNQPQHF. The full variable domain, in which reference TRBV28 and TRBJ1-5 provide the parts outside the CDR3, is DVKVTQSSRYLVKRTGEKVFLECVQDMDHENMFWYRQDPGLGLRLIYFSYDVKMKEKGDIPEGYSVSREKKERFSLILESASTNQTSMYLCASSLTVRSNQPQHFGDGTRLSIL.